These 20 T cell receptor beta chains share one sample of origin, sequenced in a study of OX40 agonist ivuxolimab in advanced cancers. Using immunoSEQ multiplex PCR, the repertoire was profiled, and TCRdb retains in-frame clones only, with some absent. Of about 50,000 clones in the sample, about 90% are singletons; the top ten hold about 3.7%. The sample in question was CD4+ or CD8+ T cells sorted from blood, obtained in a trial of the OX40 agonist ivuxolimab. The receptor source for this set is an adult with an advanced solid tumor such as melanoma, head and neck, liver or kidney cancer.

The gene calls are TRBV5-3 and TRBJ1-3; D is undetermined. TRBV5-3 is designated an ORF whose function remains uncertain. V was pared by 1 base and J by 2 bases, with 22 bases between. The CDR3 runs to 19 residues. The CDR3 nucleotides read TGTGCCAGAAGCTTGTCTTCCCCAAGCTCCACCTATCCTGGAAACACCATATATTTT. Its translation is CARSLSSPSSTYPGNTIYF.

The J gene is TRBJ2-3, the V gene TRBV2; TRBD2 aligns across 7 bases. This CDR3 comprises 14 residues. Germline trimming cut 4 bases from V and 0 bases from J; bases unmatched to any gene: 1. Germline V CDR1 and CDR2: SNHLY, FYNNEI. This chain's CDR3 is CASSGGGSTDTQYF. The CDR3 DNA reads TGTGCCAGCAGTGGCGGGGGTAGCACAGATACGCAGTATTTT.

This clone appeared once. The CDR3 region has the DNA TGTGCCTGGAGTGTAAGTGTCCAGGGGACTGAAGCTTTCTTT. It yields the protein CAWSVSVQGTEAFF. The chain employs TRBV30 and TRBJ1-1; D is perhaps TRBD1 (6 bases). The length of the CDR3 is 14 residues. Germline CDR1 GTSNPN, CDR2 SVGIG (reference sequence). The V gene lost 0 bases and the J gene lost 5 bases, with 13 bases spanning the gap.

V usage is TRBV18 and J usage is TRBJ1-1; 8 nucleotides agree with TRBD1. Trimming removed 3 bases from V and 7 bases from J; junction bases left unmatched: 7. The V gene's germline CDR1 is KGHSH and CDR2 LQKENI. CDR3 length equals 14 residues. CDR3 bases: TGTGCCAGCTCACCCCAGGGGGCGCTGCTTGAAGCTTTCTTT. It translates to CASSPQGALLEAFF.

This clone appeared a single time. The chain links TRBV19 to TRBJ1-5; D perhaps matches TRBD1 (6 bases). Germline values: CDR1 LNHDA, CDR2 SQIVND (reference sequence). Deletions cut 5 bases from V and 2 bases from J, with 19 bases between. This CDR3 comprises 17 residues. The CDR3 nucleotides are TGTGCCAGTAGTCGCTCACAGGGCGCGATAGGCAATCAGCCCCAGCATTTT. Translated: CASSRSQGAIGNQPQHF.

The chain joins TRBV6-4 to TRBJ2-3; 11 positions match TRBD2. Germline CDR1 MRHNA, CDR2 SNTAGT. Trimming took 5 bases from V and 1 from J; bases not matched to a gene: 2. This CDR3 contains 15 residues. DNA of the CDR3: TGTGCCAGCAGTCTTAGCGGGGGGGGCACAGATACGCAGTATTTT. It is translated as CASSLSGGGTDTQYF.

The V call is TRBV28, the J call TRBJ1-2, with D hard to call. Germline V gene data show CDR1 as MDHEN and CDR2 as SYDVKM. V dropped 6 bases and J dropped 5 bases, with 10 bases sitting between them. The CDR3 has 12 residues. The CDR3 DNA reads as TGTGCCAGCAGCTTAGCCGGATATGGCTACACCTTC. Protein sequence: CASSLAGYGYTF.

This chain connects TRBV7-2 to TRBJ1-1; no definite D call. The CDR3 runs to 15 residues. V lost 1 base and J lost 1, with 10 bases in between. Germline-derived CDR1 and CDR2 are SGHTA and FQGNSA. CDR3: CASSLDRVRNTEAFF. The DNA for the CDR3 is TGTGCCAGCAGCTTAGATAGGGTAAGGAACACTGAAGCTTTCTTT.

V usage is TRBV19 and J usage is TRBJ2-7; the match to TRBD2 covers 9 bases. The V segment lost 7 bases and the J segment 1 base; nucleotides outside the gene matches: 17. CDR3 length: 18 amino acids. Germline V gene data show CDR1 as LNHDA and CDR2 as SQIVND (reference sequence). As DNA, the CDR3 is TGTGCCAGTACCGGGAGGGCTAGCGGGGCCATTCCTTCCTACGAGCAGTACTTC. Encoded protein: CASTGRASGAIPSYEQYF.

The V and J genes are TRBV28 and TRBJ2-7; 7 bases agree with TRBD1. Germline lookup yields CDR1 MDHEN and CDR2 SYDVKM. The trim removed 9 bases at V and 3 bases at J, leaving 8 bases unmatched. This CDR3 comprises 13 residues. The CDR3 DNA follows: TGTGCCAGTTTGGGACAGAGCTACTACGAGCAGTACTTC. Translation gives CASLGQSYYEQYF.

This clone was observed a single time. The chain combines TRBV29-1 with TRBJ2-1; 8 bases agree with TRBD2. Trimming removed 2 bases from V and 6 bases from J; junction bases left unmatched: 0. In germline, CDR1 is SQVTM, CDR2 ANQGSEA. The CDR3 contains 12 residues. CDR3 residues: CSVETSGNEQFF. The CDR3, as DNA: TGCAGCGTTGAAACTAGCGGCAATGAGCAGTTCTTC.

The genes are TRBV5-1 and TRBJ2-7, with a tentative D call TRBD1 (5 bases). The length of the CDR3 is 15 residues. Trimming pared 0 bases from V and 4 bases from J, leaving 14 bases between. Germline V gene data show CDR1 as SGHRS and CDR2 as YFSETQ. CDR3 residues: CASSLEWGRFYEQYF. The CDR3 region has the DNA TGCGCCAGCAGCTTGGAGTGGGGCAGGTTTTACGAGCAGTACTTC. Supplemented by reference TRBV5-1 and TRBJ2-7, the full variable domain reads KAGVTQTPRYLIKTRGQQVTLSCSPISGHRSVSWYQQTPGQGLQFLFEYFSETQRNKGNFPGRFSGRQFSNSRSEMNVSTLELGDSALYLCASSLEWGRFYEQYFGPGTRLTVT.

The CDR3 loop is CASSISAISGNTIYF. The CDR3 bases are TGTGCCAGTAGTATTTCGGCGATCTCTGGAAACACCATATATTTT. The chain has TRBV19 and TRBJ1-3; D call uncertain. The CDR3 length is 15 residues. The V and J ends lost 3 bases and 0 bases respectively, with 9 bases between them. Germline V lookup: CDR1 LNHDA, CDR2 SQIVND (reference sequence).

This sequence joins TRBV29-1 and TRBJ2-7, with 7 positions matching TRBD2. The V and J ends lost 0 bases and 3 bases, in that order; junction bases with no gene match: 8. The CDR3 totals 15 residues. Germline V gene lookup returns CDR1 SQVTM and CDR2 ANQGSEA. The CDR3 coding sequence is TGCAGCGTTGAAGAGGGGAGGGGACGCCTCTACGAGCAGTACTTC. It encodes CSVEEGRGRLYEQYF.

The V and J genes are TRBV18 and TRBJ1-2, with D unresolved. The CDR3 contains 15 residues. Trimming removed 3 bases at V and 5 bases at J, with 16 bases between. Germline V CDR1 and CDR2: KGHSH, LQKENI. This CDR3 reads CASSPSEGPVYGYTF. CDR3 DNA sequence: TGTGCCAGCTCACCCTCTGAGGGCCCGGTTTATGGCTACACCTTC.

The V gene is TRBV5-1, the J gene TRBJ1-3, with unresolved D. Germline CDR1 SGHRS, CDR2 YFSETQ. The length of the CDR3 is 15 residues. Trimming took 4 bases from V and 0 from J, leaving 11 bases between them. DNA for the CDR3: TGCGCCAGCAGCCGGGAGGCCTTCTCTGGAAACACCATATATTTT. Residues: CASSREAFSGNTIYF.

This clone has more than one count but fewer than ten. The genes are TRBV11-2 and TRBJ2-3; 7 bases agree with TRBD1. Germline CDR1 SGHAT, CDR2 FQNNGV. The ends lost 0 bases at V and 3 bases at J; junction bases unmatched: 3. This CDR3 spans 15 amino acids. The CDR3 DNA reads TGTGCCAGCAGCTTAGATGGGGACAGAACAGATACGCAGTATTTT. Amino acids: CASSLDGDRTDTQYF.

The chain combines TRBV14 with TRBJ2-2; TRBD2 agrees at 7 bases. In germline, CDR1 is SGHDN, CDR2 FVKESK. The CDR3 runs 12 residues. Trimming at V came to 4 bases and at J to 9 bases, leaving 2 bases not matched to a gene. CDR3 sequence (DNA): TGTGCCAGCAGCCGGGGGGGATGGGAGCTGTTTTTT. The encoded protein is CASSRGGWELFF. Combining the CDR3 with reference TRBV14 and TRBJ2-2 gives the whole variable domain EAGVTQFPSHSVIEKGQTVTLRCDPISGHDNLYWYRRVMGKEIKFLLHFVKESKQDESGMPNNRFLAERTGGTYSTLKVQPAELEDSGVYFCASSRGGWELFFGEGSRLTVL.

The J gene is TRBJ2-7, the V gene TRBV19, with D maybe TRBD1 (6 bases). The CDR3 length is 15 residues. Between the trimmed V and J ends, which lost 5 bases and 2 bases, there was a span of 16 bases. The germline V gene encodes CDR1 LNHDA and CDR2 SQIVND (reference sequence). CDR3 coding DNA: TGTGCCAGTAGTCCCGAAGGGGGACAAACCTACGAGCAGTACTTC. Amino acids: CASSPEGGQTYEQYF.

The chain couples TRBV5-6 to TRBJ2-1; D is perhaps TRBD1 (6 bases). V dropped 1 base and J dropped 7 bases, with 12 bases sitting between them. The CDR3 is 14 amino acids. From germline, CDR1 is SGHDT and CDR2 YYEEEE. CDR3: CASSLWAGVNEQFF. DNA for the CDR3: TGTGCCAGCAGCTTGTGGGCAGGGGTAAATGAGCAGTTCTTC.